Below are 12 T cell receptor beta chains sequenced from a single sample in a study of OX40 agonist ivuxolimab in advanced cancers. Libraries were prepared by immunoSEQ multiplex PCR; TCRdb keeps only in-frame clonotypes and omits some of them. The sample holds fewer than 6,000 clones, approximately 64% seen once. This specimen consisted of CD4+ or CD8+ T cells sorted from blood, obtained in a trial of the OX40 agonist ivuxolimab. The receptor source for this set is an adult with an advanced solid tumor such as melanoma, head and neck, liver or kidney cancer.

The gene calls are TRBV29-1 and TRBJ2-1; either TRBD1 or TRBD2 may fit D (5 bases each). This CDR3 spans 14 amino acids. Germline V lookup: CDR1 SQVTM, CDR2 ANQGSEA. Trimming shortened V by 5 bases and J by 3 bases, and 14 bases separated the two germline ends. CDR3: CSVYRDGFYNEQFF. The CDR3 nucleotides are TGCAGCGTTTACCGGGACGGATTCTACAATGAGCAGTTCTTC.

This clone was found once. This chain joins TRBV4-3 and TRBJ1-1; D is uncertain. CDR1 is LGHNA, CDR2 YSLEER, per germline. Trimming cost V 4 bases and J 6 bases, with 6 bases left between them. The CDR3 is 11 residues long. The CDR3: CASSLAAEAFF. Here the CDR3 DNA reads TGCGCCAGCAGCCTAGCGGCTGAAGCTTTCTTT.

V and J are TRBV2 and TRBJ2-7, with 10 bases lining up with TRBD2. V trimming: 6 bases; J trimming: 8 bases; junction bases outside the gene matches: 10. The germline V gene encodes CDR1 SNHLY and CDR2 FYNNEI. The CDR3 is made up of 14 amino acids. In DNA form, the CDR3 reads TGTGCCAGCAGATTAACTAGCGGGATCACCCAGCAGTACTTC. Protein sequence: CASRLTSGITQQYF.

This clone appeared a few times. This rearrangement joins TRBV11-3 to TRBJ2-1; 8 nucleotides line up with TRBD1. V lost 3 bases, J lost 6 bases, and 7 bases stayed unmatched. The CDR3 runs to 15 residues. Germline assignment: CDR1 SGHNT and CDR2 YENEEA. The chain's CDR3 is CASSLGPTGGNEQFF. The CDR3 region has the DNA TGTGCCAGCAGCTTGGGGCCTACAGGGGGCAATGAGCAGTTCTTC.

The rearrangement links TRBV5-6 to TRBJ2-7; 9 nucleotides line up with TRBD2. Germline-derived CDR1 and CDR2 are SGHDT and YYEEEE. Germline trimming cut 0 bases from V and 0 bases from J; bases unmatched to any gene: 7. The CDR3 extends over 17 amino acids. The CDR3 is CASSLGGLAGNSYEQYF. The CDR3 nucleotides read TGTGCCAGCAGCTTGGGTGGGCTAGCGGGGAACTCCTACGAGCAGTACTTC. Looking up the rest from reference TRBV5-6 and TRBJ2-7 gives the full variable domain: DAGVTQSPTHLIKTRGQQVTLRCSPKSGHDTVSWYQQALGQGPQFIFQYYEEEERQRGNFPDRFSGHQFPNYSSELNVNALLLGDSALYLCASSLGGLAGNSYEQYFGPGTRLTVT.

The V and J genes are TRBV9 and TRBJ2-1; 13 bases line up with TRBD2. The germline CDR1 and CDR2 sequences are SGDLS and YYNGEE. This CDR3 has 16 amino acids. V lost 5 bases, J lost 5 bases, and 7 bases stayed unmatched. CDR3 sequence (DNA): TGTGCCAGCAGTGATAGGACTAGCGGGAGCCACAATGAGCAGTTCTTC. Its protein is CASSDRTSGSHNEQFF.

This chain connects TRBV10-3 to TRBJ1-1; D is uncertain. Germline-derived CDR1 and CDR2 are ENHRY and SYGVKD. There are 13 residues in the CDR3. V was trimmed by 3 bases and J by 3 bases, leaving 8 bases between them. The CDR3 coding sequence is TGTGCCATCAGTGATATTGGGGACACTGAAGCTTTCTTT. This encodes CAISDIGDTEAFF.

The rearrangement links TRBV28 to TRBJ2-5; tentatively, D is TRBD1 or TRBD2 (6 bases each). V lost 6 bases, J lost 1 base, and 12 bases lay in between. Germline loops: CDR1 MDHEN, CDR2 SYDVKM. This CDR3 contains 14 residues. For the CDR3, the DNA is TGTGCCAGCAGCCCCCCGGGGGCCCAAGAGACCCAGTACTTC. This encodes CASSPPGAQETQYF.

The chain uses TRBV1 and TRBJ1-2. TRBV1 is given as a pseudogene. This CDR3 comprises 16 residues. CDR3 amino acids: CTSRSSRVRKTYGYTF. The CDR3 nucleotides are TGCACCAGCAGGTCGTCCCGTGTGCGAAAGACCTATGGCTACACCTTC.

V is TRBV27 and J is TRBJ1-1; TRBD1 might be the D (5 bases). The CDR3 extends over 13 amino acids. Trimming pared 6 bases from V and 4 bases from J, leaving 12 bases between. Germline V gene sequence: CDR1 MNHEY, CDR2 SMNVEV (reference sequence). This chain's CDR3 is CASSWDGSTEAFF. In DNA, the CDR3 is TGTGCCAGCAGCTGGGACGGCTCCACTGAAGCTTTCTTT.

This clone was picked up a small number of times. V is TRBV28 and J is TRBJ2-7, with TRBD1 identical over 8 bases. CDR3 size: 15 residues. CDR1 is MDHEN and CDR2 is SYDVKM in the germline V gene. V dropped 5 bases and J dropped 0; count of bases not matched to a gene: 6. For the CDR3, the DNA is TGTGCCAGCAGTCAGGACGGGACAGGCTCCTACGAGCAGTACTTC. This encodes CASSQDGTGSYEQYF.

The table lists this clone with a few counts. One end of the junction fails to match germline, which may point to a read error. J is TRBJ2-1 and V is TRBV7-7; 14 bases map to TRBD2. From germline, CDR1 is SSHAT and CDR2 FNYEAQ (reference sequence). The CDR3 spans 17 residues. The CDR3 sequence is CASSPGTSGSSYNEQFF. The CDR3 DNA sequence: TGTGCTAGCAGCCCCGGGACTAGCGGGAGCTCCTACAATGAGCAGTTCTTC.